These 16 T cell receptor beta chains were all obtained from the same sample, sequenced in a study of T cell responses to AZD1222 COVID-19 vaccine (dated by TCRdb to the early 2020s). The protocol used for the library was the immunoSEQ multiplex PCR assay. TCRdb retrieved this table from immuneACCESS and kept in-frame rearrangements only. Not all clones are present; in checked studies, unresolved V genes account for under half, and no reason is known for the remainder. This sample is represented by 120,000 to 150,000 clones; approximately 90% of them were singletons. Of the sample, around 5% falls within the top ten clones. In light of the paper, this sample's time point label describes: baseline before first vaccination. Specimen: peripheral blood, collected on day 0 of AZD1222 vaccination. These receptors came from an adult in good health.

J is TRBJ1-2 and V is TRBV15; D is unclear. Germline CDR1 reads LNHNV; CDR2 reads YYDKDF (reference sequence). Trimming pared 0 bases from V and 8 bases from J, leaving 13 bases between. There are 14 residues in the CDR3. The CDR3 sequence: CATSRDRTGKGYTF. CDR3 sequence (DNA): TGTGCCACCAGCAGAGATCGCACGGGAAAGGGCTACACCTTC.

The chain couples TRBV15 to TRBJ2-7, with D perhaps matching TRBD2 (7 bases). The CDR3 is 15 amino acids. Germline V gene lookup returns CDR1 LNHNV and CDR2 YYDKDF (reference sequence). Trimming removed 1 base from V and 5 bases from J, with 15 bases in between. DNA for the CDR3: TGTGCCACCAGCAGAGTGGGGGGGGCGATGAACGAGCAGTACTTC. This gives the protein CATSRVGGAMNEQYF.

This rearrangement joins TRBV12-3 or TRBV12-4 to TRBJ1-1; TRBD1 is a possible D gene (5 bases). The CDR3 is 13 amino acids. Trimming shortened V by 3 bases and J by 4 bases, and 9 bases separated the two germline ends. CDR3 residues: CASSLGDRTEAFF. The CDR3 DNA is TGTGCCAGCAGTTTGGGGGATCGCACTGAAGCTTTCTTT.

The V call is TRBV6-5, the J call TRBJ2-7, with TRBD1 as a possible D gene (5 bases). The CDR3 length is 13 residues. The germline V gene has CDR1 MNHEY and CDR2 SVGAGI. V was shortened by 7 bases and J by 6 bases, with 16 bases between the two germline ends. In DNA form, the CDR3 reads TGTGCCAGCACCAGGGCCTTGGGTCGCGAGCAGTACTTC. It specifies CASTRALGREQYF.

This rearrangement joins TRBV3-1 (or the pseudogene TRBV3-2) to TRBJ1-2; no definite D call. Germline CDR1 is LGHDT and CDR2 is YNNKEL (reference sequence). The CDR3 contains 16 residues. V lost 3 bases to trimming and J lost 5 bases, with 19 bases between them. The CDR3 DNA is TGTGCCAGCAGCCAGATAAGTCCCACAAATCGGTATGGCTACACCTTC. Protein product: CASSQISPTNRYGYTF.

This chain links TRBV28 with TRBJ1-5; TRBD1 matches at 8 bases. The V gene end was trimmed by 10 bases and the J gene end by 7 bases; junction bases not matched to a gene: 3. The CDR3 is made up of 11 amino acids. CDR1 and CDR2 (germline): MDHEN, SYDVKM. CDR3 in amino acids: CATSGGQPQHF. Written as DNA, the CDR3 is TGTGCCACCTCAGGGGGCCAGCCCCAGCATTTT. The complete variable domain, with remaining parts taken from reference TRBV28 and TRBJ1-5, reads DVKVTQSSRYLVKRTGEKVFLECVQDMDHENMFWYRQDPGLGLRLIYFSYDVKMKEKGDIPEGYSVSREKKERFSLILESASTNQTSMYLCATSGGQPQHFGDGTRLSIL.

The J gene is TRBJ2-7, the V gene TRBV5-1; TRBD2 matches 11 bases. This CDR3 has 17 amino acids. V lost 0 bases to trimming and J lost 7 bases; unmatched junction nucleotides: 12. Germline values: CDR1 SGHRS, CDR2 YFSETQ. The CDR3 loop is CASSLALAGARAGEQYF. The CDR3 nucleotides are TGCGCCAGCAGCTTGGCACTAGCGGGAGCCCGGGCCGGGGAGCAGTACTTC.

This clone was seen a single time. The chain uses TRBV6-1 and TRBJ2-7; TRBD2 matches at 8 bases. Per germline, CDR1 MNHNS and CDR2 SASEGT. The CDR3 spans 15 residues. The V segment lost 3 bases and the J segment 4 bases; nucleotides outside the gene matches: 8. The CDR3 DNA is TGTGCCAGCAGTGATTTCCCGGGGGGGCGATACGAGCAGTACTTC. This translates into CASSDFPGGRYEQYF.

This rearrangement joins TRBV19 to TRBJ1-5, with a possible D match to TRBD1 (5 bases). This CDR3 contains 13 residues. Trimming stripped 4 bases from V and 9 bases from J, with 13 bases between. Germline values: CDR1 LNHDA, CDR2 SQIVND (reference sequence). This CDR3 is CASSRDPLLPQHF. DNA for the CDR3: TGTGCCAGTAGTAGGGACCCCCTCTTGCCCCAGCATTTT.

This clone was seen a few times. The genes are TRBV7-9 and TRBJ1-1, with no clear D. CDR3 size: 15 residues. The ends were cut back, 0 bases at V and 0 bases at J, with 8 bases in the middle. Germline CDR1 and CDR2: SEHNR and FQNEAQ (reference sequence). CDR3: CASSLATGMNTEAFF. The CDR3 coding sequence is TGTGCCAGCAGCTTAGCGACCGGGATGAACACTGAAGCTTTCTTT.

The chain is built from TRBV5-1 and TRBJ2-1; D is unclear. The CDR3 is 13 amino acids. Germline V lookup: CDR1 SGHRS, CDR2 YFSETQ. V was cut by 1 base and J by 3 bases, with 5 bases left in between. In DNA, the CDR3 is TGCGCCAGCAGCTTGAGTTACTACAATGAGCAGTTCTTC. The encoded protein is CASSLSYYNEQFF.

CDR3 bases: TGTGCCAGCAGGTACCATCGACAGGTGAATCAGCCCCAGCATTTT. This sequence encodes CASRYHRQVNQPQHF. This chain connects TRBV28 to TRBJ1-5; the D gene is possibly TRBD1 (6 bases). This CDR3 region has 15 residues. The germline CDR1 and CDR2 sequences are MDHEN and SYDVKM. V was clipped by 6 bases and J by 4 bases, with 16 bases between them.

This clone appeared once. The CDR3 DNA sequence: TGCGCCAGCAGCCAAGGAGGACAGGCAGGCTACGAGCAGTACTTC. It specifies CASSQGGQAGYEQYF. This chain joins TRBV4-1 and TRBJ2-7, with 7 bases aligning to TRBD1. The CDR3 is 15 residues long. Germline loops: CDR1 MGHRA, CDR2 YSYEKL. V was clipped by 1 base and J by 3 bases; unmatched bases: 6.

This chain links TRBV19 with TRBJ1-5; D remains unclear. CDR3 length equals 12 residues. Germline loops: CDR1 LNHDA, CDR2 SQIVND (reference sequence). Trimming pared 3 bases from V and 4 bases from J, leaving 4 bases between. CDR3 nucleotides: TGTGCCAGTAGTATGGGGAATCAGCCCCAGCATTTT. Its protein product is CASSMGNQPQHF.

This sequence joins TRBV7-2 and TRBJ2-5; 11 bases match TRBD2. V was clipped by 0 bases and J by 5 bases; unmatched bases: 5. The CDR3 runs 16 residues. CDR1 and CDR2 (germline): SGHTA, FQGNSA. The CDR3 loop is CASSLALAGGSETQYF. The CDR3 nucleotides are TGTGCCAGCAGCTTAGCTCTAGCGGGGGGTTCTGAGACCCAGTACTTC.

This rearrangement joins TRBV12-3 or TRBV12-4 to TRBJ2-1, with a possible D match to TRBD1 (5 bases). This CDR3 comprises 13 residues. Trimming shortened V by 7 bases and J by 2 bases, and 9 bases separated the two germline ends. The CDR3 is CASMLGPYNEQFF. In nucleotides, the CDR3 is TGTGCCAGCATGCTGGGGCCCTACAATGAGCAGTTCTTC.